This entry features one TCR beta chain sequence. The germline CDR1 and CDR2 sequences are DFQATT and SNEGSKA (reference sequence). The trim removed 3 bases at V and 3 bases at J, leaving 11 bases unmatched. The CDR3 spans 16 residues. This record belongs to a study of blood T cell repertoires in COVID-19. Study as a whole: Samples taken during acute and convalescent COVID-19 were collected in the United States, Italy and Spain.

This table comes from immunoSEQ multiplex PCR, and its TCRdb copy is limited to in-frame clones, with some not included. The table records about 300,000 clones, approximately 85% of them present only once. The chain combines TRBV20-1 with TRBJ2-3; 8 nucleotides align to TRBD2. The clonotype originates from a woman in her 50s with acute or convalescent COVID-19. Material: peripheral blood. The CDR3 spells CSASPLPSGYTDTQYF. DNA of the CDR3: TGCAGTGCTAGTCCGTTGCCTAGCGGGTATACAGATACGCAGTATTTT.